Below, one T cell receptor beta chain is given with its context. The ends were cut back, 6 bases at V and 5 bases at J, with 11 bases in the middle. This CDR3 has 13 amino acids. Germline CDR1 is LGHNT and CDR2 is FRNRAP. The data belong to a study of shared clonotypes between healthy human individuals. Method: immunoSEQ multiplex PCR; TCRdb's copy keeps in-frame clones and lacks some. The table records over 2 million clones, 85% to 95% of them present only once. The sequencing sample was made of naive CD4+ T cells from PBMCs. As to subset: CD45RA+ positively selected. V is TRBV12-5 and J is TRBJ2-1; TRBD2 is a possible D gene (6 bases). The sequence was collected from a man younger than 30 in good health. Some clones in this sample may be carry-over from other donors' samples. CDR3 sequence reads: CASGKVADNEQFF. Here the CDR3 DNA reads TGTGCTAGTGGCAAAGTAGCGGACAATGAGCAGTTCTTC.